Listed here are 21 T cell receptor beta chains from one sample, sequenced in a study of glioma-infiltrating T cells after dendritic cell vaccination. Sequenced by immunoSEQ multiplex PCR; TCRdb stores in-frame clones only, minus some. The sample has more than 95,000 clones; over 80% are singletons. Time point described: after dendritic cell vaccination, including at tumor progression/relapse. Sequenced material: blood, taken after dendritic cell vaccination. Source of these receptors: a human donor with glioblastoma.

The chain employs TRBV10-3 and TRBJ2-7; 8 bases align to TRBD1. The germline V gene has CDR1 ENHRY and CDR2 SYGVKD. The V and J ends lost 6 bases and 1 base, in that order; junction bases with no gene match: 2. This CDR3 region has 13 residues. CDR3 residues: CAIRGQDSYEQYF. DNA of the CDR3: TGTGCCATCAGGGGACAGGATTCCTACGAGCAGTACTTC.

V usage is TRBV2 and J usage is TRBJ1-5, with D possibly matching TRBD1 (6 bases). The CDR3 has 13 residues. With 6 bases removed from V and 5 bases from J, the gap between germline ends came to 11 bases. Germline V gene lookup returns CDR1 SNHLY and CDR2 FYNNEI. The CDR3 DNA is TGTGCCAGCAGAGAGACAGGAGATCAGCCCCAGCATTTT. Translated, it gives CASRETGDQPQHF.

A few counts support this clone. The chain links TRBV14 to TRBJ1-2, with TRBD1 identical over 7 bases. V gave up 1 base and J gave up 7 bases; unmatched junction bases: 6. Per the germline V gene, CDR1 is SGHDN and CDR2 is FVKESK. CDR3 length equals 14 residues. CDR3 in amino acids: CASSQGGGLVGYTF. The CDR3 coding sequence is TGTGCCAGCAGCCAAGGAGGGGGCTTGGTTGGCTACACCTTC.

The chain joins TRBV18 to TRBJ2-1; possible D gene TRBD1, 6 bases. The CDR3 loop spans 13 amino acids. Germline loops: CDR1 KGHSH, CDR2 LQKENI. V lost 3 bases and J lost 4, with 7 bases in between. Written as DNA, the CDR3 is TGTGCCAGCTCACCCGACAGGTACAATGAGCAGTTCTTC. This codes for CASSPDRYNEQFF.

This clone showed up just once. The chain couples TRBV10-2 to TRBJ2-5; D unresolved. Per germline, CDR1 WSHSY and CDR2 SAAADI. Trimming removed 6 bases from V and 7 bases from J, with 15 bases in between. The CDR3 totals 13 residues. The CDR3 DNA follows: TGCGCCAGCAGCCGACAAACCGAAGCGACCCAGTACTTC. It codes for CASSRQTEATQYF.

This sequence joins TRBV6-5 and TRBJ1-1; D is undetermined. V dropped 0 bases and J dropped 3 bases, with 8 bases sitting between them. This CDR3 comprises 14 residues. Germline CDR1 is MNHEY and CDR2 is SVGAGI. The CDR3 coding sequence is TGTGCCAGCAGTTACTCCGGTGAGGACACTGAAGCTTTCTTT. It codes for CASSYSGEDTEAFF.

V gene TRBV6-5 combines with J gene TRBJ2-3; 8 bases line up with TRBD2. V lost 6 bases, J lost 5 bases, and 7 bases stayed unmatched. The CDR3 has 14 amino acids. Germline V lookup: CDR1 MNHEY, CDR2 SVGAGI. Here the CDR3 reads CASRFGGAGDTQYF. The CDR3 DNA sequence: TGTGCCAGCAGATTCGGGGGGGCTGGAGATACGCAGTATTTT.

The chain uses TRBV18 and TRBJ2-2, with 11 bases that match TRBD2. Trimming cost V 4 bases and J 6 bases; bases outside gene matches: 4. The CDR3 spans 15 residues. Germline V lookup: CDR1 KGHSH, CDR2 LQKENI. The CDR3 DNA reads TGTGCCAGCTCACTAGCGGGAGGGCCGGCCGGGGAGCTGTTTTTT. Protein: CASSLAGGPAGELFF. Complete variable domain (other parts from reference TRBV18 and TRBJ2-2): NAGVMQNPRHLVRRRGQEARLRCSPMKGHSHVYWYRQLPEEGLKFMVYLQKENIIDESGMPKERFSAEFPKEGPSILRIQQVVRGDSAAYFCASSLAGGPAGELFFGEGSRLTVL.

Written as DNA, the CDR3 is TGTGCCAGCAGCTTTAGCGGGGGGGCGGAGACCCAGTACTTC. Protein product: CASSFSGGAETQYF. V and J are TRBV7-9 and TRBJ2-5, with TRBD2 identical over 11 bases. The CDR3 has 14 amino acids. V lost 3 bases, J lost 5 bases, and 2 bases stayed unmatched. The germline V gene has CDR1 SEHNR and CDR2 FQNEAQ (reference sequence).

For the CDR3, the DNA is TGTGCCACCAGCCCTCAGGGGGAGAATGAAAAACTGTTTTTT. It specifies CATSPQGENEKLFF. The chain carries TRBV15 and TRBJ1-4, with 7 positions matching TRBD1. The CDR3 spans 14 residues. After removal of 5 bases from V and 5 bases from J, the junction contained 5 bases not matched to a gene. Germline V gene data show CDR1 as LNHNV and CDR2 as YYDKDF (reference sequence).

The chain links TRBV7-9 to TRBJ2-7; possibly TRBD1 for D (6 bases). The CDR3 totals 15 residues. Germline V gene data show CDR1 as SEHNR and CDR2 as FQNEAQ (reference sequence). Trimming removed 1 base from V and 2 bases from J, with 12 bases in between. DNA of the CDR3: TGTGCCAGCAGCTTAGATGGGGGCGCTGCCTACGAGCAGTACTTC. Protein: CASSLDGGAAYEQYF.

V usage is TRBV19 and J usage is TRBJ1-6; 10 nucleotides align to TRBD1. Per germline, CDR1 LNHDA and CDR2 SQIVND (reference sequence). J was trimmed by 6 bases and V by 6 bases; bases with no gene match: 5. This CDR3 has 15 amino acids. The CDR3 sequence is CASRDRGAFNSPLHF. In nucleotides, the CDR3 is TGTGCCAGTAGGGACAGGGGGGCCTTTAATTCACCCCTCCACTTT.

Only a few counts were recorded for this clone. CDR3 nucleotide sequence: TGTGCCAGCAGCTTAATGCCCGAGGACACTGAAGCTTTCTTT. Translating it yields CASSLMPEDTEAFF. The V call is TRBV7-3, the J call TRBJ1-1, with D unclear. Germline CDR1 SGHTA, CDR2 FQGTGA. This CDR3 region has 14 residues. The V and J ends lost 1 base and 3 bases respectively, with 9 bases between them.

The CDR3 DNA follows: TGTGCCAGCAGCTTGATCCAGCGGGGAGGGCATGGCTACACCTTC. It specifies CASSLIQRGGHGYTF. The rearrangement joins TRBV5-4 to TRBJ1-2; D not certain. V was cut by 1 base and J by 6 bases, with 16 bases left in between. This CDR3 has 15 residues. Germline assignment: CDR1 SGHNT and CDR2 YYREEE (reference sequence). Full variable domain (rest looked up from reference TRBV5-4 and TRBJ1-2): ETGVTQSPTHLIKTRGQQVTLRCSSQSGHNTVSWYQQALGQGPQFIFQYYREEENGRGNFPPRFSGLQFPNYSSELNVNALELDDSALYLCASSLIQRGGHGYTFGSGTRLTVV.

The chain couples TRBV11-2 to TRBJ2-1, with 7 bases aligning to TRBD2. CDR3 size: 13 residues. The germline V gene has CDR1 SGHAT and CDR2 FQNNGV. V gave up 1 base and J gave up 8 bases; unmatched junction bases: 2. The CDR3 is CASSLGGGYEQFF. In DNA, the CDR3 is TGTGCCAGCAGCTTAGGCGGGGGTTATGAGCAGTTCTTC.

The rearrangement links TRBV11-2 to TRBJ2-1; possible D gene TRBD2, 5 bases. Germline CDR1 reads SGHAT; CDR2 reads FQNNGV. This CDR3 region has 11 residues. The germline V and J ends were trimmed by 4 bases and 13 bases, with 11 bases remaining between them. The CDR3 loop is CASSSGILQFF. CDR3 in DNA: TGTGCCAGCAGCTCCGGGATCCTTCAGTTCTTC.

The chain is built from TRBV7-2 and TRBJ2-1; 12 bases are shared with TRBD2. The CDR3 runs to 14 residues. Per the germline V gene, CDR1 is SGHTA and CDR2 is FQGNSA. V lost 4 bases and J lost 10; bases outside the gene matches: 5. The CDR3 sequence is CASSSGLAGTEQFF. The CDR3 DNA sequence: TGTGCCAGCAGCTCGGGACTAGCGGGCACGGAGCAGTTCTTC. The entire variable domain, with the rest obtained from reference TRBV7-2 and TRBJ2-1, is as follows: GAGVSQSPSNKVTEKGKDVELRCDPISGHTALYWYRQSLGQGLEFLIYFQGNSAPDKSGLPSDRFSAERTGGSVSTLTIQRTQQEDSAVYLCASSSGLAGTEQFFGPGTRLTVL.

This clone was detected once. This chain uses TRBV5-1 with TRBJ2-6, with 7 bases aligning to TRBD1. Germline V gene sequence: CDR1 SGHRS, CDR2 YFSETQ. The CDR3 runs 18 residues. The ends lost 1 base at V and 0 bases at J; junction bases unmatched: 7. The DNA of the CDR3 is TGCGCCAGCAGCTTGTGGGGGACAGAGGTCTCTGGGGCCAACGTCCTGACTTTC. Encoded protein: CASSLWGTEVSGANVLTF.

The sample holds a few counts of this clone. The chain uses TRBV29-1 and TRBJ2-3, with 8 bases lining up with TRBD2. The junction had 5 bases not matched to a gene; V was cut back by 7 bases and J by 2 bases. From germline, CDR1 is SQVTM and CDR2 ANQGSEA. The CDR3 extends over 13 amino acids. The CDR3 sequence: CSAGLAHTDTQYF. The CDR3 region has the DNA TGCAGCGCCGGACTAGCACACACAGATACGCAGTATTTT.

The V gene is TRBV7-9, the J gene TRBJ2-5, with TRBD1 matching over 7 bases. After removal of 4 bases from V and 2 bases from J, the junction contained 10 bases not matched to a gene. The CDR3 contains 16 residues. Per the germline V gene, CDR1 is SEHNR and CDR2 is FQNEAQ (reference sequence). For the CDR3, the DNA is TGTGCCAGCAGCTCGCGCCTGGGGACAGTACAAGAGACCCAGTACTTC. Its translation is CASSSRLGTVQETQYF.

This clone came up a few times. The chain has TRBV18 and TRBJ2-7, with D perhaps matching TRBD1 (6 bases). This CDR3 is 16 amino acids long. V lost 3 bases to trimming and J lost 0 bases, with 15 bases between them. Germline loops: CDR1 KGHSH, CDR2 LQKENI. The chain's CDR3 is CASSPGTGTISYEQYF. CDR3 sequence (DNA): TGTGCCAGCTCACCTGGAACAGGGACCATCTCCTACGAGCAGTACTTC. Looking up the rest from reference TRBV18 and TRBJ2-7 gives the full variable domain: NAGVMQNPRHLVRRRGQEARLRCSPMKGHSHVYWYRQLPEEGLKFMVYLQKENIIDESGMPKERFSAEFPKEGPSILRIQQVVRGDSAAYFCASSPGTGTISYEQYFGPGTRLTVT.